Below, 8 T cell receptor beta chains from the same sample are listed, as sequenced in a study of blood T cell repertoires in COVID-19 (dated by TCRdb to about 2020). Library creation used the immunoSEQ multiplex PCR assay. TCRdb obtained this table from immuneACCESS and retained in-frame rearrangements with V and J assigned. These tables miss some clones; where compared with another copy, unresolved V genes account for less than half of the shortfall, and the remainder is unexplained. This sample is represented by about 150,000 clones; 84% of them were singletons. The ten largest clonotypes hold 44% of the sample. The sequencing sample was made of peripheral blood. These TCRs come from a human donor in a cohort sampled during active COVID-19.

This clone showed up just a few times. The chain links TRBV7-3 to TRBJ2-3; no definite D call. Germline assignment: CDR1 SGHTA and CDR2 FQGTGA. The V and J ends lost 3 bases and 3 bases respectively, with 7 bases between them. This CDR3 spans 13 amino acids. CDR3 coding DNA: TGTGCCAGCAGCTTCCAAATTACAGATACGCAGTATTTT. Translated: CASSFQITDTQYF.

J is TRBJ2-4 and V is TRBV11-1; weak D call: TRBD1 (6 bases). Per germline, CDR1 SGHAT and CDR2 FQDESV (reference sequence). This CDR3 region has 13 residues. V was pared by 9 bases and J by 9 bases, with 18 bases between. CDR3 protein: CASSNRERAIQYF. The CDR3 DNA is TGTGCCAGTTCCAACAGGGAGCGAGCCATTCAGTACTTC.

The CDR3, as DNA: TGTGCCAGCAGCTTAGCGGGAGTTACGAACATTCAGTACTTC. It translates to CASSLAGVTNIQYF. The chain carries TRBV11-2 and TRBJ2-4; TRBD2 might be the D (6 bases). The CDR3 is made up of 14 amino acids. Germline-derived CDR1 and CDR2 are SGHAT and FQNNGV. Trimming removed 1 base from V and 7 bases from J, with 11 bases in between.

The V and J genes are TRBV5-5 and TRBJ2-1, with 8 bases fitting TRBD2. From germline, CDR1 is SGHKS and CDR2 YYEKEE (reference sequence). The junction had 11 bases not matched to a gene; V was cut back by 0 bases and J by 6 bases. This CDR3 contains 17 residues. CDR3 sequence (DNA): TGTGCCAGCAGCTTGGCCGGGGGGGATGGTCCCCTCAATGAGCAGTTCTTC. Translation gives CASSLAGGDGPLNEQFF.

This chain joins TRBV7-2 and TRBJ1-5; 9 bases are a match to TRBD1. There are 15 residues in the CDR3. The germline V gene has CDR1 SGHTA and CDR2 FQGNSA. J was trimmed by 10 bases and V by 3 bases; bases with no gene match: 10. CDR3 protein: CASSFEGTGPRPQHF. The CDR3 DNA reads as TGTGCCAGCAGCTTTGAGGGGACAGGGCCGCGTCCCCAGCATTTT.

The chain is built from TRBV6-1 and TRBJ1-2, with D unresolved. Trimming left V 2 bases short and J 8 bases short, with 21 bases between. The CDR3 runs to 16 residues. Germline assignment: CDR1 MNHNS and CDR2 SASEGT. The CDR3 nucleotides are TGTGCCAGCAGTGAATCCCAGACATTTCCTTTCTCCGGCTACACCTTC. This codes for CASSESQTFPFSGYTF.

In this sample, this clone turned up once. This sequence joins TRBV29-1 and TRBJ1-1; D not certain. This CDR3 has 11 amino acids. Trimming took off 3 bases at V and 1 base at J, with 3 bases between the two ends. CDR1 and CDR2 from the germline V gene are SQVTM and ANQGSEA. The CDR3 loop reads CSVDGNTEAFF. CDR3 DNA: TGCAGCGTTGACGGGAACACTGAAGCTTTCTTT.

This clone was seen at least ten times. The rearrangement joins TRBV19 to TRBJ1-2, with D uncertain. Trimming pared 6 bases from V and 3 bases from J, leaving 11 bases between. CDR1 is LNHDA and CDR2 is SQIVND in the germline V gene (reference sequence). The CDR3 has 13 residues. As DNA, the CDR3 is TGTGCCAGTAGCCTAGAGAGGTACTATGGCTACACCTTC. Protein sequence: CASSLERYYGYTF.